A selection of T cell receptor beta chains follows, all from one sample in a study of blood T cell repertoires in COVID-19. Sequenced by immunoSEQ multiplex PCR; TCRdb stores in-frame clones only, minus some. In the table there are 250,000 to 350,000 clones, roughly 90% of which are singletons. The specimen sequenced was PBMCs or T cells enriched from blood (not recorded which). The origin of the receptors is a woman in her fifties or sixties who had been exposed to COVID-19. Both conserved end residues are part of each CDR3. D genes are given only for firm matches. Not all rows give a size; the values are once, few, many and, for expanded clones, a class.

size	D	V	J	CDR3	DNA
.	.	TRBV7-2	TRBJ2-4	CASTVLSGQQYF	TGTGCCAGCACTGTACTTTCGGGACAACAGTACTTC
.	.	TRBV28	TRBJ2-4	CASSPYRMGSKNIQYF	TGTGCCAGCAGTCCCTATCGTATGGGCAGTAAAAACATTCAGTACTTC
.	TRBD2	TRBV5-1	TRBJ2-1	CASSWSGGGTSYNEQFF	TGCGCCAGCAGCTGGTCTGGCGGGGGGACCTCCTACAATGAGCAGTTCTTC
.	.	TRBV5-4	TRBJ2-5	CASSITQETQYF	TGTGCCAGCAGCATAACACAAGAGACCCAGTACTTC
.	TRBD1	TRBV28	TRBJ1-1	CASTGTAIAEAFF	TGTGCCAGCACCGGGACAGCAATTGCTGAAGCTTTCTTT
.	.	TRBV6-1	TRBJ1-5	CASSETLYDNQPQHF	TGTGCCAGCAGTGAGACACTTTACGACAATCAGCCCCAGCATTTT
.	.	TRBV11-2	TRBJ2-1	CASSSTVLTWDEQFF	TGTGCCAGCAGCTCGACAGTACTGACTTGGGATGAGCAGTTCTTC
.	.	TRBV4-2	TRBJ1-2	CASTLDGEENYGYTF	TGTGCCAGCACCCTTGATGGGGAGGAGAACTATGGCTACACCTTC
.	TRBD1	TRBV4-1	TRBJ1-5	CASSQSGQVGNQPQHF	TGCGCCAGCAGCCAAAGTGGACAGGTCGGCAATCAGCCCCAGCATTTT
.	TRBD2	TRBV30	TRBJ2-3	CAWSPGLAGADTQYF	TGTGCCTGGAGCCCGGGACTAGCGGGGGCAGATACGCAGTATTTT
.	TRBD2	TRBV11-2	TRBJ2-3	CASSYVRGGIDTQYF	TGTGCCAGCAGCTACGTCCGGGGGGGCATAGATACGCAGTATTTT
.	.	TRBV11-3	TRBJ1-1	CASSLQMNTEAFF	TGTGCCAGCAGCCTCCAGATGAACACTGAAGCTTTCTTT
.	.	TRBV6-1	TRBJ1-1	CASSERQGTEAFF	TGTGCCAGCAGTGAGAGGCAGGGGACTGAAGCTTTCTTT
.	.	TRBV9	TRBJ2-2	CASRPTGSWTGELFF	TGTGCCAGCAGGCCTACAGGGAGCTGGACCGGGGAGCTGTTTTTT
.	.	TRBV2	TRBJ1-6	CASQKGNSPLHF	TGTGCCAGCCAAAAGGGGAATTCACCCCTCCACTTT
.	TRBD1	TRBV18	TRBJ2-7	CASSPGQGNFEQYF	TGTGCCAGCTCTCCGGGACAGGGTAATTTCGAGCAGTACTTC
.	.	TRBV28	TRBJ1-6	CASRPQTGYNSPLHF	TGTGCCAGCAGACCTCAGACAGGCTATAATTCACCCCTCCACTTT
.	.	TRBV3-1/TRBV3-2	TRBJ1-2	CASSQALELGGAYTF	TGTGCCAGCAGCCAAGCTTTAGAGCTGGGAGGGGCCTACACCTTC
.	.	TRBV5-4	TRBJ2-7	CASSSRGSSYEQYF	TGTGCCAGCAGCAGCAGGGGAAGCTCCTACGAGCAGTACTTC
.	TRBD1	TRBV28	TRBJ1-6	CASSLRTGSYNSPLHF	TGTGCCAGCAGCCTTCGGACAGGCTCCTATAATTCACCCCTCCACTTT
.	.	TRBV5-6	TRBJ2-7	CASSLRQRPYEQYF	TGTGCCAGCAGCTTGAGGCAGCGTCCCTACGAGCAGTACTTC
.	TRBD1	TRBV7-9	TRBJ1-2	CASSAPDRAFYGYTF	TGTGCCAGCAGCGCCCCCGACAGGGCATTTTATGGCTACACCTTC
once	.	TRBV12-2	TRBJ2-7	CASRLVYSSGTSGGPDMAYEQYF	TGTGCAAGTCGCTTAGTGTATTCATCCGGGACTAGCGGGGGGCCAGACATGGCGTACGAGCAGTACTTC
.	.	TRBV2	TRBJ1-5	CASRAGQSTTNQPQHF	TGTGCCAGCAGAGCAGGACAGTCCACAACCAATCAGCCCCAGCATTTT
.	.	TRBV19	TRBJ2-1	CASSIGPRNEQFF	TGTGCCAGTAGTATAGGACCGAGGAATGAGCAGTTCTTC
.	TRBD1	TRBV7-9	TRBJ1-1	CASSSSLTGGTEAFF	TGTGCCAGCAGCTCTAGCCTGACAGGGGGCACTGAAGCTTTCTTT
.	TRBD1	TRBV19	TRBJ2-2	CASRPLRDSDTGELFF	TGTGCCAGTAGACCCCTCCGGGACAGTGACACCGGGGAGCTGTTTTTT
.	TRBD1	TRBV3-1/TRBV3-2	TRBJ1-3	CASSPRDSRSGNTIYF	TGTGCCAGCAGCCCCCGGGACAGCCGCTCTGGAAACACCATATATTTT